The 19 T cell receptor beta chains below all came from one sample that was sequenced in a study of blood T cells in healthy people across ages. A second PCR, run for roughly 7 to 11 cycles, used a sample-barcoded 5' primer plus a J-beta primer mix. TCRdb redid the calling of the 5' RACE reads with MiXCR, one entry per CDR3 protein. The table has 800,000 to 950,000 distinct CDR3 sequences, under 35% seen once; the top ten hold more than 8.5%. The sample also formed part of further work on T cells of mothers and their children.

Source material: blood. The receptor source for this set is a woman in her thirties or forties in good health.

Ten or more counts support this clonotype. The rearrangement links TRBV2 to TRBJ2-5, with D perhaps matching TRBD2 (5 bases). From germline, CDR1 is SNHLY and CDR2 FYNNEI. The V end lost 8 bases, the J end lost 2 bases, and 9 bases lay between the germline ends. The CDR3 contains 12 residues. The CDR3, as DNA: TGTGCCAGCGCCACTAGGCAAGAGACCCAGTACTTC. As protein: CASATRQETQYF.

This clonotype was seen only a few times. This chain connects TRBV9 to TRBJ2-3; D ambiguous. The CDR3 runs 14 residues. CDR1 and CDR2 from the germline V gene are SGDLS and YYNGEE. V gave up 0 bases and J gave up 6 bases, with 11 bases separating them. For the CDR3, the DNA is TGTGCCAGCAGCGTAGGGGGAATCACGGATACGCAGTATTTT. The encoded protein is CASSVGGITDTQYF. The full variable domain, completed using reference TRBV9 and TRBJ2-3, is DSGVTQTPKHLITATGQRVTLRCSPRSGDLSVYWYQQSLDQGLQFLIQYYNGEERAKGNILERFSAQQFPDLHSELNLSSLELGDSALYFCASSVGGITDTQYFGPGTRLTVL.

Concerning this clonotype itself: A much bigger clone sits one base away, suggesting this may be a read error. The J gene is TRBJ2-3, the V gene TRBV12-3 or TRBV12-4; D may be TRBD1 (6 bases). The ends were cut back, 5 bases at V and 5 bases at J, with 20 bases in the middle. The length of the CDR3 is 16 residues. This CDR3 is CASSPQTGPPGDTQYF. As DNA, the CDR3 is TGTGCCAGCAGTCCCCAGACAGGCCCACCCGGAGATACGCAGTATTTT.

V and J are TRBV12-3 or TRBV12-4 and TRBJ1-1, with D perhaps TRBD1 (6 bases). This CDR3 is built from 14 residues. V was cut by 5 bases and J by 2 bases, with 12 bases left in between. This chain's CDR3 is CASSLDSGNTEAFF. CDR3 nucleotides: TGTGCCAGCAGTCTGGACAGCGGAAACACTGAAGCTTTCTTT.

The chain combines TRBV2 with TRBJ2-5, with 8 bases fitting TRBD1. V shed 8 bases and J 2 bases; nucleotides not matched to a gene: 7. The CDR3 contains 14 residues. Per the germline V gene, CDR1 is SNHLY and CDR2 is FYNNEI. The CDR3, as DNA: TGTGCCAGCGGATCGGACAGGGCTCAAGAGACCCAGTACTTC. This gives the protein CASGSDRAQETQYF.

The rearrangement uses TRBV15 and TRBJ1-5, with 9 nucleotides matching TRBD1. With V trimmed by 6 bases and J by 3 bases, 9 bases remained unmatched. The CDR3 has 16 amino acids. Germline V gene data show CDR1 as LNHNV and CDR2 as YYDKDF (reference sequence). CDR3 sequence: CATRNIQGAPNQPQHF. The DNA of the CDR3 is TGTGCCACCAGGAATATACAGGGGGCCCCCAATCAGCCCCAGCATTTT.

This clonotype was recorded many times. The chain has TRBV2 and TRBJ2-1, with TRBD2 identical over 10 bases. Germline V lookup: CDR1 SNHLY, CDR2 FYNNEI. This CDR3 has 13 residues. The junction had 0 bases not matched to a gene; V was cut back by 2 bases and J by 8 bases. The CDR3 nucleotides read TGTGCCAGCAGTGAACTAGCGGGGGATGAGCAGTTCTTC. Protein product: CASSELAGDEQFF.

This clonotype was observed once. Germline and junction disagree at one end, which may indicate a read error. V and J are TRBV7-2 and TRBJ2-2; weak D call: TRBD2 (5 bases). The CDR3 sequence is 15 residues long. The germline V gene has CDR1 SGHTA and CDR2 FQGNSA. The CDR3 DNA is TGTGCCAGCAGCTTAAAAAGGGTTAACACCGGGGAGCGGTTTTTT. Translated, it gives CASSLKRVNTGERFF.

This clonotype was seen more than once but under ten times. The chain links TRBV4-3 to TRBJ2-6; perhaps D is TRBD1 or TRBD2 (6 bases each). The CDR3 loop spans 17 amino acids. The V and J ends lost 0 bases and 2 bases respectively, with 11 bases between them. Germline V lookup: CDR1 LGHNA, CDR2 YSLEER. The CDR3 sequence: CASSQEGGGPGANVLTF. CDR3 nucleotide sequence: TGCGCCAGCAGCCAAGAGGGTGGGGGGCCTGGGGCCAACGTCCTGACTTTC.

This clonotype was seen repeatedly, ten times or more. J is TRBJ2-1 and V is TRBV6-4; D is ambiguous. The germline V and J ends were trimmed by 2 bases and 5 bases, with 10 bases remaining between them. Germline V CDR1 and CDR2: MRHNA, SNTAGT. The CDR3 contains 14 residues. The CDR3 DNA follows: TGTGCCAGCAGTGACGGTGTGGAAAACAATGAGCAGTTCTTC. It yields the protein CASSDGVENNEQFF.

This clonotype was counted only a few times. This chain joins TRBV7-2 and TRBJ2-3; 7 bases map to TRBD1. CDR1 and CDR2 from the germline V gene are SGHTA and FQGNSA. This CDR3 comprises 15 residues. J gave up 4 bases and V 5 bases, and 9 bases lay outside the gene matches. This chain's CDR3 is CASSPAGTAADTQYF. The CDR3 coding sequence is TGTGCCAGCAGCCCGGCCGGGACAGCCGCAGATACGCAGTATTTT.

This clonotype has ten or more counts. This chain links TRBV12-3 or TRBV12-4 with TRBJ2-3, with 9 bases matching TRBD1. J gave up 4 bases and V 4 bases, and 6 bases lay outside the gene matches. CDR3 length equals 15 residues. CDR3 in DNA: TGTGCCAGCAGTTCACAGGGGGCGAGCGCAGATACGCAGTATTTT. Its translation is CASSSQGASADTQYF.

This clonotype was counted only a few times. This sequence joins TRBV11-2 and TRBJ2-5; TRBD1 is a possible D gene (7 bases). CDR1 and CDR2 from the germline V gene are SGHAT and FQNNGV. Trimming cost V 2 bases and J 3 bases, with 13 bases left between them. This CDR3 spans 15 amino acids. The chain's CDR3 is CASSLMPGGKETQYF. DNA of the CDR3: TGTGCCAGCAGCTTAATGCCAGGGGGGAAAGAGACCCAGTACTTC.

Only a few counts were recorded for this clonotype. V is TRBV11-3 and J is TRBJ1-1; D may be TRBD1 (5 bases). Germline CDR1 is SGHNT and CDR2 is YENEEA. This CDR3 is 17 amino acids long. Trimming removed 1 base at V and 3 bases at J, with 18 bases between. The CDR3 loop is CASSLGGARAGDTEAFF. CDR3 DNA sequence: TGTGCCAGCAGCTTAGGAGGGGCGCGTGCTGGGGACACTGAAGCTTTCTTT.

V gene TRBV27 combines with J gene TRBJ2-5; TRBD1 aligns across 10 bases. The end of the DNA fits TRBJ2-7 better, so the J call may be wrong. Germline lookup yields CDR1 MNHEY and CDR2 SMNVEV (reference sequence). The CDR3 consists of 16 residues. CDR3 protein: CASSLDRGRIRYEQYF. CDR3 in DNA: TGTGCCAGCAGTTTAGACAGGGGGCGAATAAGGTACGAGCAGTACTTC.

The V gene is TRBV7-3, the J gene TRBJ1-1; D gene unclear. Per the germline V gene, CDR1 is SGHTA and CDR2 is FQGTGA. Trimming cost V 0 bases and J 8 bases, with 10 bases left between them. The CDR3 extends over 13 amino acids. CDR3 protein: CASSLTITSEAFF. As DNA, the CDR3 is TGTGCCAGCAGCTTAACTATAACGTCCGAAGCTTTCTTT.

This clonotype has just a few counts. This rearrangement joins TRBV6-1 to TRBJ2-1; the D gene is possibly TRBD2 (6 bases). The V end was cut by 4 bases, the J end by 6 bases, with 22 bases between. Per the germline V gene, CDR1 is MNHNS and CDR2 is SASEGT. CDR3 length equals 17 residues. The CDR3 loop reads CASSGTDLAFIVNEQFF. CDR3 DNA: TGTGCCAGCAGTGGCACAGATCTAGCGTTTATCGTCAATGAGCAGTTCTTC.

Only a few counts were recorded for this clonotype. The chain uses TRBV20-1 and TRBJ1-4; D is unclear. CDR3 size: 13 residues. In germline, CDR1 is DFQATT, CDR2 SNEGSKA (reference sequence). The V gene lost 3 bases and the J gene lost 2 bases, with 7 bases spanning the gap. DNA for the CDR3: TGCAGTGCTAGGTTAGGGACTAATGAAAAACTGTTTTTT. The encoded protein is CSARLGTNEKLFF.

This clonotype was detected a few times. V is TRBV5-1 and J is TRBJ2-7; 12 nucleotides match TRBD2. J lost 2 bases, V lost 4 bases, and 7 bases had no gene match. This CDR3 contains 16 residues. Looked up from germline, CDR1 is SGHRS and CDR2 is YFSETQ. The CDR3 reads CASSASSSGGAYEQYF. The CDR3 nucleotides read TGCGCCAGCAGCGCAAGTTCTAGCGGGGGGGCCTACGAGCAGTACTTC.